This TCR beta chain was observed in a study of blood T cells in healthy people across ages. General study points: The authors considered diversity estimates from one million T cells to be underestimates.

Many counts were recorded for this clonotype. Antigen unknown. The second PCR ran about 6 to 11 cycles with a sample-barcoded 5' primer and J-beta primers. TCRdb re-called the 5' RACE reads with MiXCR, one entry per CDR3 protein. The sample consists of some 800,000 distinct CDR3 sequences, under 45% of them appearing once. Donors were healthy Caucasian individuals from Russia aged about 6 to 90. Peripheral blood samples of 9 to 10 milliliters were drawn from each donor. They isolated at least 6 million PBMCs from each sample. Material: blood. The sequence was obtained from a man aged 55 to 69 in good health.

For the CDR3, the DNA is TGCGCCAGCAGCTTGGCCCTGACAGAAGAGACCCAGTACTTC. It encodes CASSLALTEETQYF. This chain joins TRBV5-1 and TRBJ2-5; the D gene is possibly TRBD1 (5 bases). The ends were cut back, 0 bases at V and 3 bases at J, with 9 bases in the middle. The germline V gene encodes CDR1 SGHRS and CDR2 YFSETQ. The CDR3 has 14 amino acids.